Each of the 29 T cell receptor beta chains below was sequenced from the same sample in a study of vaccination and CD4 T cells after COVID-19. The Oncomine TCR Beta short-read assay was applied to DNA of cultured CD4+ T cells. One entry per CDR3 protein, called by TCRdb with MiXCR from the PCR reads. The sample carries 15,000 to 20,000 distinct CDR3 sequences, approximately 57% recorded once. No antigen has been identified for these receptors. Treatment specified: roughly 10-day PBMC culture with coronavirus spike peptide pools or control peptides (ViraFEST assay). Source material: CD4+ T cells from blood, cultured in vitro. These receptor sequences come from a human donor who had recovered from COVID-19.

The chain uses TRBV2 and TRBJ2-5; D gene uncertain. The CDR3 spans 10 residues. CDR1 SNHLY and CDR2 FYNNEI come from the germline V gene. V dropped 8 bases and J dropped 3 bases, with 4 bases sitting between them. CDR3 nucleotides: TGTGCCAGCGCGGAAGAGACCCAGTACTTC. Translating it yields CASAEETQYF.

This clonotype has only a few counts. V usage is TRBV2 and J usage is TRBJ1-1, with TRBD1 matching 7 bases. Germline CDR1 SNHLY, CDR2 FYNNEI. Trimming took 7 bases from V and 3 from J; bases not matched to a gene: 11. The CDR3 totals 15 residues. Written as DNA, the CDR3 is TGTGCCAGCAAGGGGACAGACCTAACGGACACTGAAGCTTTCTTT. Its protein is CASKGTDLTDTEAFF.

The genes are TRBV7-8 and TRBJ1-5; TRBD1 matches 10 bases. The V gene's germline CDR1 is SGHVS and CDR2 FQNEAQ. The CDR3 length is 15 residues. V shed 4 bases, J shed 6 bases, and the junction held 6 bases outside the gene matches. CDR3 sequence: CASSSPGQGFQPQHF. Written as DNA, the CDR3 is TGTGCCAGCAGCTCACCGGGACAGGGGTTTCAGCCCCAGCATTTT. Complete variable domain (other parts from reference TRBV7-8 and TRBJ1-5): GAGVSQSPRYKVAKRGQDVALRCDPISGHVSLFWYQQALGQGPEFLTYFQNEAQLDKSGLPSDRFFAERPEGSVSTLKIQRTQQEDSAVYLCASSSPGQGFQPQHFGDGTRLSIL.

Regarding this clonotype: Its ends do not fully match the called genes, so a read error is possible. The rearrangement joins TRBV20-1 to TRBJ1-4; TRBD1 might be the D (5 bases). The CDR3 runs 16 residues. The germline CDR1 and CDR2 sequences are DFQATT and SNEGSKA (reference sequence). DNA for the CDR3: TGCAGTGCTAGAGATCTGGCAGGGCACTATAATGAGAAACTGTTTTTT. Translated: CSARDLAGHYNEKLFF.

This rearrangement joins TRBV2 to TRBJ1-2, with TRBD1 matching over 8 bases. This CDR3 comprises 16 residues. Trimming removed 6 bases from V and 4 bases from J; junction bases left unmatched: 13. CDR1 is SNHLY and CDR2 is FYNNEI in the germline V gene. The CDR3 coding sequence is TGTGCCAGCAGCCTATCCAGGACAGGGACGGGCTATGGCTACACCTTC. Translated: CASSLSRTGTGYGYTF.

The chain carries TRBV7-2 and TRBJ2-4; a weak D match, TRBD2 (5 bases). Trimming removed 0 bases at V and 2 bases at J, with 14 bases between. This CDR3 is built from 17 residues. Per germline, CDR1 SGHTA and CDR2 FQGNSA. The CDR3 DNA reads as TGTGCCAGCAGCTTAGCGACGGGGTTGGGTACCAAAAACATTCAGTACTTC. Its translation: CASSLATGLGTKNIQYF.

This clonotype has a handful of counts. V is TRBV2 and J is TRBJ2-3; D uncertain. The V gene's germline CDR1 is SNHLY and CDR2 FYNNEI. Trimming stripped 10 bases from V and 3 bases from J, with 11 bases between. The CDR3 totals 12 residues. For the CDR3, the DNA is TGTGCCACCGCCTACGGGACAGATACGCAGTATTTT. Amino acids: CATAYGTDTQYF.

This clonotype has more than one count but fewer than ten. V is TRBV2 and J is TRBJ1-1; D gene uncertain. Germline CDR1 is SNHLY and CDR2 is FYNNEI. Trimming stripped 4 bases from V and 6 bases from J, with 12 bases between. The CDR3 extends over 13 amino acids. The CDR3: CASSVQWKAEAFF. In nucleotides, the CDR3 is TGTGCCAGCAGTGTACAGTGGAAGGCTGAAGCTTTCTTT.

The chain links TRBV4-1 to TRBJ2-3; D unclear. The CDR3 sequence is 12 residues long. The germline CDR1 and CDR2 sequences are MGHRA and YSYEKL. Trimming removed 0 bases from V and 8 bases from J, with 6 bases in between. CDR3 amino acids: CASSQDMGTQYF. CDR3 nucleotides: TGCGCCAGCAGCCAAGATATGGGTACGCAGTATTTT.

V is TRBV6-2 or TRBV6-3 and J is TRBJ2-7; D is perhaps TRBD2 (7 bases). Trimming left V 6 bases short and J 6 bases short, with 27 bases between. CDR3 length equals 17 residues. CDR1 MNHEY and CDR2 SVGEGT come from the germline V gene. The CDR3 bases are TGTGCCAGCAGACGAATCCCGGGACTACAGGAAGGGGGCGAGCAGTACTTC. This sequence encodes CASRRIPGLQEGGEQYF.

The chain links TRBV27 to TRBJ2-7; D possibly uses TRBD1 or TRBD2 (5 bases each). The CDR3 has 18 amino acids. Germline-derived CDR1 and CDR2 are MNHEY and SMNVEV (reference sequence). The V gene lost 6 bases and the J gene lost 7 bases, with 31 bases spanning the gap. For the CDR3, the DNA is TGTGCCAGCAGCCAGTTTAAAGGGTTGGGGGTCCCTCTCGGAGAGCAGTACTTC. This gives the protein CASSQFKGLGVPLGEQYF.

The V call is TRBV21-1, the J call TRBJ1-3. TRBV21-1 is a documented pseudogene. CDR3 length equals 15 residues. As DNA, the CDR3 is TGTGCCAGCAGCGGCCGGACGATATCTGGAAACACCATATATTTT. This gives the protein CASSGRTISGNTIYF.

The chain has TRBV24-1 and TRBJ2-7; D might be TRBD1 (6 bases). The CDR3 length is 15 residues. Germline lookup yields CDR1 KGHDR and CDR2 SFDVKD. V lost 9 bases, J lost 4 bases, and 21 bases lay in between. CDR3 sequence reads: CATSTGTTTGYEQYF. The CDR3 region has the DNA TGTGCCACCTCGACCGGGACAACGACTGGTTACGAGCAGTACTTC.

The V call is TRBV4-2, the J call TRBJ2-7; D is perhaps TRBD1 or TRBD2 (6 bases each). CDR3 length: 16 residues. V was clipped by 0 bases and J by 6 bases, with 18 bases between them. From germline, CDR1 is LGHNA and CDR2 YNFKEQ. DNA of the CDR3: TGTGCCAGCAGCCAAGATCGCCGCGGGATAGGGGGCGAGCAGTACTTC. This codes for CASSQDRRGIGGEQYF.

CDR3 coding DNA: TGTGCCAGCAGCTTAGGGTCCGGCACTGAAGCTTTCTTT. Its protein is CASSLGSGTEAFF. V gene TRBV7-3 combines with J gene TRBJ1-1; D uncertain. The V gene lost 2 bases and the J gene lost 4 bases, with 8 bases spanning the gap. This CDR3 region has 13 residues. Germline loops: CDR1 SGHTA, CDR2 FQGTGA.

The CDR3 DNA reads as TGCGCCAGCGGCCCCCGGCCCGGGCAGGACTCGTCGTGGGGAAACACCATATATTTT. It encodes CASGPRPGQDSSWGNTIYF. V is TRBV4-1 and J is TRBJ1-3; no clear D gene. CDR3 length: 19 residues. Per the germline V gene, CDR1 is MGHRA and CDR2 is YSYEKL. With 8 bases removed from V and 4 bases from J, the gap between germline ends came to 30 bases.

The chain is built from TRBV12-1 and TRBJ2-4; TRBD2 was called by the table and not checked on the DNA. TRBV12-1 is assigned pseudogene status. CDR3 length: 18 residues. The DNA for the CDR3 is TGTGCCAGCAGCCCGTCTCAAAGGGCTAGCGGGGCGGAAAACATTCAGTACTTC. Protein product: CASSPSQRASGAENIQYF.

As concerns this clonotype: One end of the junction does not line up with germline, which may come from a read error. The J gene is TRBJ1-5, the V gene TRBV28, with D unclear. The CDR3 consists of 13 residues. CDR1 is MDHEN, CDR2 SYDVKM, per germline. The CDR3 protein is CASGGPVDQPRHF. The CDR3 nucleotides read TGTGCCAGCGGCGGGCCAGTTGATCAGCCCCGGCATTTT.

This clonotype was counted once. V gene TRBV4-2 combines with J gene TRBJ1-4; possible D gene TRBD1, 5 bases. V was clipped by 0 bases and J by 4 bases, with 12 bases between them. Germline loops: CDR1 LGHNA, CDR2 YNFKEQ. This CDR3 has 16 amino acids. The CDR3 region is CASSQDSGRNNEKLFF. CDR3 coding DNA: TGTGCCAGCAGCCAAGATTCGGGACGGAATAATGAAAAACTGTTTTTT.

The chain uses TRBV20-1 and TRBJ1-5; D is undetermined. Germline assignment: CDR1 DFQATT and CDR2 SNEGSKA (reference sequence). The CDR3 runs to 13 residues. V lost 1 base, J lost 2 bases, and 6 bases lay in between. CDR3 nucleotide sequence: TGCAGTGCTAGAGCCCCGGGCAATCAGCCCCAGCATTTT. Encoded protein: CSARAPGNQPQHF.

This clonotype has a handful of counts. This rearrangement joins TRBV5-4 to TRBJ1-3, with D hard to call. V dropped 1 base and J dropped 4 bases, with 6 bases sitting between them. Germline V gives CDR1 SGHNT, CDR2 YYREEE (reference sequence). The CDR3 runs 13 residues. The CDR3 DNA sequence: TGTGCCAGCAGCTTGAGGGCAGGAAACACCATATATTTT. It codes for CASSLRAGNTIYF.

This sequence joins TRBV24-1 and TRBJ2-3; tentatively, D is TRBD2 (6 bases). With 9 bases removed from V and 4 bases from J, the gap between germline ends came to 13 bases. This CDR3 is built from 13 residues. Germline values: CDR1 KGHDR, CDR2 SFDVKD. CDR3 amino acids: CATGTPKADTQYF. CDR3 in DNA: TGTGCCACCGGGACTCCAAAGGCAGATACGCAGTATTTT.

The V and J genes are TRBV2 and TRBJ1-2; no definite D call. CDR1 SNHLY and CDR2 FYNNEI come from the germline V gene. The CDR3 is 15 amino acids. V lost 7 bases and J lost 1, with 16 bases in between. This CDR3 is CASTQERSGNYGYTF. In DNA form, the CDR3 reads TGTGCCAGCACCCAGGAGCGATCTGGTAACTATGGCTACACCTTC.

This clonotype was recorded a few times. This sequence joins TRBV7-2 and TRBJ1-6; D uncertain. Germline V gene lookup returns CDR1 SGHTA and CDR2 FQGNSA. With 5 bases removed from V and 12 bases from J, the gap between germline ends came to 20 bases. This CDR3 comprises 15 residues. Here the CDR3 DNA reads TGTGCCAGCAGCCACCCGCTTAGGAAGCGGGTACCCCTCCACTTT. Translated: CASSHPLRKRVPLHF.

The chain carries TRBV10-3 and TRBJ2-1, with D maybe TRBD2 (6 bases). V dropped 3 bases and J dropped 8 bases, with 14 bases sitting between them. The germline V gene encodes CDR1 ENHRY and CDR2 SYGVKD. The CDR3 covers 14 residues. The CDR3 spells CAISENGRGDEQFF. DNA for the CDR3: TGTGCCATCAGTGAAAACGGGAGAGGGGATGAGCAGTTCTTC.

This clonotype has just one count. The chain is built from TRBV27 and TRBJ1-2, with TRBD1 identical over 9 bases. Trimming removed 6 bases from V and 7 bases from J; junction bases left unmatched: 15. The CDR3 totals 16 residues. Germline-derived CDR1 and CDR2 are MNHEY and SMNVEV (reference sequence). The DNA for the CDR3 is TGTGCCAGCAGCTACAAGCCGGGACAGGGTCCGATTGGCTACACCTTC. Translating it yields CASSYKPGQGPIGYTF.

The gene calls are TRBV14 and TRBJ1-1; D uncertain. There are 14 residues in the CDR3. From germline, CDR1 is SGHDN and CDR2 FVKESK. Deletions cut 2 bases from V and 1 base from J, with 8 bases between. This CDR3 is CASSQSSWNTEAFF. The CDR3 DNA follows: TGTGCCAGCAGCCAAAGTTCCTGGAACACTGAAGCTTTCTTT.

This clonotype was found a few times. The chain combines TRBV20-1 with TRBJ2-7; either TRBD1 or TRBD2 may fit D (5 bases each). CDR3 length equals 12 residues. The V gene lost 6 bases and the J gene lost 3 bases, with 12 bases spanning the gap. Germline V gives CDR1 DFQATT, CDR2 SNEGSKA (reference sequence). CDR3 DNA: TGCAGTGCCAGGGACGGCTTCTACGAGCAGTACTTC. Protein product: CSARDGFYEQYF.

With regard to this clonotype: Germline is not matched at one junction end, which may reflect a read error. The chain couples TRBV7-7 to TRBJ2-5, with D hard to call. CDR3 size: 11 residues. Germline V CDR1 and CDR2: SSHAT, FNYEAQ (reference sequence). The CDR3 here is CASSQQETQYF. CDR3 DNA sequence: TGTGCTAGCAGTCAGCAAGAGACCCAGTACTTC.